Sequencing of this TCR beta chain was carried out in a study of blood T cells in healthy people across ages. Study findings and constraints: Compared with aged donors, long-lived donors showed fewer expanded clones, suggesting selection. Getting older went along with TCR beta diversity per million T cells dropping roughly linearly.

Turning to this clonotype: Its antigen is not known.

Combining a sample-barcoded 5' primer with a J-beta primer mix, a second PCR ran for roughly 7 to 11 cycles. Each sample provided no less than 2.5 million CDR3-containing paired-end reads. TCRdb re-called the 5' RACE reads through MiXCR, storing one row per CDR3 protein. The sample lists 1.5 million to 2 million distinct CDR3 sequences, 28% occurring once. Germline V gives CDR1 LGHNT, CDR2 FRNRAP. This CDR3 contains 17 residues. V shed 0 bases and J 7 bases; nucleotides not matched to a gene: 9. V gene TRBV12-5 combines with J gene TRBJ2-1; 10 bases agree with TRBD2. The specimen sequenced was blood. This sequence originates from a woman aged 25 to 45 in good health. In DNA, the CDR3 is TGTGCTAGTGGTTTGGTACTTGGAGCGGGAGGGGGAAATGAGCAGTTCTTC. Protein product: CASGLVLGAGGGNEQFF.